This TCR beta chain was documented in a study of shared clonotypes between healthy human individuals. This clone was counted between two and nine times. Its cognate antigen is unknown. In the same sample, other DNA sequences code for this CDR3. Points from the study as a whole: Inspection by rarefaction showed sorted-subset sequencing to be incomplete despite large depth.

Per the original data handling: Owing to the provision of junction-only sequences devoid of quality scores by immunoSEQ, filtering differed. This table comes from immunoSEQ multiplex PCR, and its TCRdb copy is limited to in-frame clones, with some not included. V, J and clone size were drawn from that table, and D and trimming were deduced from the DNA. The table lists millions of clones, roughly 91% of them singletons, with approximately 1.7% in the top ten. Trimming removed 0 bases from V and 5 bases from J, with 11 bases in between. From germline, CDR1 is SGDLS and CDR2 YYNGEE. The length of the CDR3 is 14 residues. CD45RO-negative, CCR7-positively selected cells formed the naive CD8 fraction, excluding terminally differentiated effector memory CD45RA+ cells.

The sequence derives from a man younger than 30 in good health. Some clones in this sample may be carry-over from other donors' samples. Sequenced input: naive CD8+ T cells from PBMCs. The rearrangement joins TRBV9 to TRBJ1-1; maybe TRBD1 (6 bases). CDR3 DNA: TGTGCCAGCAGCGTAGATGGAGGGGGAACTGAAGCTTTCTTT. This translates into CASSVDGGGTEAFF.